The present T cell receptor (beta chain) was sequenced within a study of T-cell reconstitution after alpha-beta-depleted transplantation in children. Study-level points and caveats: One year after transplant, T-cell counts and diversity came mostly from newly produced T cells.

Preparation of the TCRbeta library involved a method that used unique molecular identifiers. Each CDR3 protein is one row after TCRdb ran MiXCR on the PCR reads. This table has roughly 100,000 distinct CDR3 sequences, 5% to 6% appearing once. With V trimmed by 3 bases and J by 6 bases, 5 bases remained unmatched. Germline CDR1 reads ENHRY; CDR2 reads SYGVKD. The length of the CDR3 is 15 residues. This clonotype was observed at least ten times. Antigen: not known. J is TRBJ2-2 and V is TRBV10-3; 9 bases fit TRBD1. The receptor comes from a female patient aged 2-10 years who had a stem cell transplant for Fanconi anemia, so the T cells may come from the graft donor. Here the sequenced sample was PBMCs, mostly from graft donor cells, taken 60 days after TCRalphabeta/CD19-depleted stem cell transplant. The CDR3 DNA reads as TGTGCCATCAGTGACGGGACAGGGCTCCCCGGGGAGCTGTTTTTT. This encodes CAISDGTGLPGELFF.